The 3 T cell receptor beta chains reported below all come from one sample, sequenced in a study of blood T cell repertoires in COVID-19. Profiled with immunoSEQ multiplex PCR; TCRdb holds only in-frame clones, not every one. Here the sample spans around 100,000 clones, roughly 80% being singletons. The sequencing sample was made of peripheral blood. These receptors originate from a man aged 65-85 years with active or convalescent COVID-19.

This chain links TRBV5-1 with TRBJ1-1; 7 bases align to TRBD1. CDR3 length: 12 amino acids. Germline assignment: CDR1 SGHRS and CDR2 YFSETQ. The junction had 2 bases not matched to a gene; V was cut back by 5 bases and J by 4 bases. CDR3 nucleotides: TGCGCCAGCAGTCCAGGGGGCACTGAAGCTTTCTTT. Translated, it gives CASSPGGTEAFF.

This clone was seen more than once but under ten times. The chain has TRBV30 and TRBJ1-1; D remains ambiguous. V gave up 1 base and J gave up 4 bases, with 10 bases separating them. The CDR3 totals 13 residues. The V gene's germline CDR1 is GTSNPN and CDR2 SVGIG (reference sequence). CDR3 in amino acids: CAWSGGGGTEAFF. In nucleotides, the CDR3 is TGTGCCTGGAGTGGAGGAGGAGGCACTGAAGCTTTCTTT.

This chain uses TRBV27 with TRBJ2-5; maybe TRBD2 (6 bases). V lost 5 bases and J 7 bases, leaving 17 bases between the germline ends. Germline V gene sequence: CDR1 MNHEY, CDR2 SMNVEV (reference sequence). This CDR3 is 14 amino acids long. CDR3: CASSPGLERGTQYF. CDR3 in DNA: TGTGCCAGCAGTCCGGGACTGGAGAGGGGGACCCAGTACTTC.